Shown below are 17 T cell receptor beta chains from a single sample sequenced in a study of response to subunit inactivated influenza vaccine. TCRdb re-analysed the RT-PCR reads in MiXCR, keeping a single row per CDR3 protein. Of hundreds of thousands of distinct CDR3 sequences listed, 10% to 15% are singletons. The material sequenced was PBMCs from blood, taken around seven weeks after vaccination. Receptors originate from a man between 50 and 59 years old who received an inactivated influenza vaccine.

The V and J genes are TRBV20-1 and TRBJ2-3; no firm D call. Germline values: CDR1 DFQATT, CDR2 SNEGSKA (reference sequence). The CDR3 covers 15 residues. The germline V and J ends were trimmed by 3 bases and 7 bases, with 20 bases remaining between them. CDR3 region: CSARSAHLPTHTQYF. The DNA of the CDR3 is TGCAGTGCTAGGTCCGCCCACTTGCCCACCCATACGCAGTATTTT.

This clonotype was seen a handful of times. The rearrangement links TRBV11-2 to TRBJ2-3, with TRBD1 matching over 9 bases. The CDR3 totals 19 residues. V shed 5 bases and J 0 bases; nucleotides not matched to a gene: 15. Germline V gene data show CDR1 as SGHAT and CDR2 as FQNNGV. CDR3 sequence (DNA): TGTGCCAGCAGCCTGTTGGGGACAGGGACCTACTCTAGCACAGATACGCAGTATTTT. It translates to CASSLLGTGTYSSTDTQYF.

The chain uses TRBV28 and TRBJ1-2; 7 bases agree with TRBD1. There are 18 residues in the CDR3. J was trimmed by 6 bases and V by 1 base; bases with no gene match: 17. Germline-derived CDR1 and CDR2 are MDHEN and SYDVKM. The CDR3 sequence is CASSLYPPRTGGGDGYTF. CDR3 in DNA: TGTGCCAGCAGTTTATACCCCCCCAGGACAGGAGGTGGGGATGGCTACACCTTC.

The gene calls are TRBV20-1 and TRBJ2-2, with TRBD2 matching over 7 bases. V lost 3 bases to trimming and J lost 4 bases; unmatched junction nucleotides: 5. The V gene's germline CDR1 is DFQATT and CDR2 SNEGSKA (reference sequence). The CDR3 has 14 amino acids. The CDR3 DNA reads as TGCAGTGCTAGCCACCGCGGGGGCACCGGGGAGCTGTTTTTT. Protein: CSASHRGGTGELFF.

In its sample, this clonotype was seen many times. This sequence joins TRBV4-1 and TRBJ1-2, with TRBD1 as a possible D gene (6 bases). The V end was cut by 4 bases, the J end by 4 bases, with 16 bases between. The CDR3 consists of 15 residues. Germline CDR1 and CDR2: MGHRA and YSYEKL. CDR3 amino acids: CASSPVTGIPYGYTF. In DNA, the CDR3 is TGCGCCAGCAGCCCCGTTACAGGGATCCCCTATGGCTACACCTTC.

This clonotype was seen more than once but under ten times. The chain has TRBV4-1 and TRBJ2-5; 14 nucleotides align to TRBD2. The germline gives CDR1 MGHRA, CDR2 YSYEKL. The CDR3 loop spans 17 amino acids. Trimming removed 4 bases from V and 2 bases from J; junction bases left unmatched: 6. The CDR3 DNA sequence: TGCGCCAGCAGCCGAGGACTAGCGGGAGGTATTCAAGAGACCCAGTACTTC. Its translation: CASSRGLAGGIQETQYF.

V gene TRBV7-2 combines with J gene TRBJ2-1, with 7 bases aligning to TRBD2. The germline V gene encodes CDR1 SGHTA and CDR2 FQGNSA. The length of the CDR3 is 16 residues. Trimming removed 3 bases from V and 2 bases from J; junction bases left unmatched: 7. CDR3 nucleotides: TGTGCCAGCAGCTTGCTAGCGGCCTGGCCCTACAATGAGCAGTTCTTC. As protein: CASSLLAAWPYNEQFF.

This clonotype was counted ten times or more. This sequence joins TRBV29-1 and TRBJ1-2; 9 nucleotides agree with TRBD1. The CDR3 contains 14 residues. V lost 6 bases, J lost 8 bases, and 13 bases stayed unmatched. Per the germline V gene, CDR1 is SQVTM and CDR2 is ANQGSEA. DNA of the CDR3: TGCAGCGTAATAGAGCAACAGGGGGCGCGGGGCTACACCTTC. Protein: CSVIEQQGARGYTF.

This clonotype appeared many times. The chain uses TRBV5-1 and TRBJ1-5, with a weak D call TRBD1 (5 bases). The V end lost 5 bases, the J end lost 9 bases, and 15 bases lay between the germline ends. From germline, CDR1 is SGHRS and CDR2 YFSETQ. The length of the CDR3 is 13 residues. CDR3 nucleotide sequence: TGCGCCAGCAGGGTTGACAGCGGATCGCCCCAGCATTTT. Translation: CASRVDSGSPQHF.

The V gene is TRBV20-1, the J gene TRBJ2-3; the match to TRBD2 covers 9 bases. The V and J ends lost 3 bases and 3 bases, in that order; junction bases with no gene match: 4. The CDR3 consists of 14 residues. Germline V gene sequence: CDR1 DFQATT, CDR2 SNEGSKA (reference sequence). This CDR3 reads CSASFAGGTDTQYF. DNA for the CDR3: TGCAGTGCTAGTTTCGCGGGGGGGACAGATACGCAGTATTTT.

The rearrangement uses TRBV29-1 and TRBJ2-1, with D unclear. The length of the CDR3 is 14 residues. Trimming took 4 bases from V and 0 from J, leaving 10 bases between them. The germline V gene has CDR1 SQVTM and CDR2 ANQGSEA. The CDR3 reads CSVVYWGSYNEQFF. Written as DNA, the CDR3 is TGCAGCGTTGTTTACTGGGGCTCCTACAATGAGCAGTTCTTC.

This clonotype appeared many times. V usage is TRBV6-1 and J usage is TRBJ2-5; TRBD1 or TRBD2 may be the D gene (5 bases each). CDR1 is MNHNS, CDR2 SASEGT, per germline. Trimming left V 7 bases short and J 4 bases short, with 13 bases between. This CDR3 has 13 amino acids. CDR3: CASKSGLVETQYF. CDR3 coding DNA: TGTGCCAGCAAATCGGGGCTAGTAGAGACCCAGTACTTC.

This chain connects TRBV29-1 to TRBJ2-3, with 11 bases matching TRBD2. Per the germline V gene, CDR1 is SQVTM and CDR2 is ANQGSEA. The junction had 8 bases not matched to a gene; V was cut back by 6 bases and J by 0 bases. The CDR3 has 16 amino acids. This CDR3 is CSVRGGTSGSTDTQYF. CDR3 sequence (DNA): TGCAGCGTGAGAGGGGGGACTAGCGGTAGCACAGATACGCAGTATTTT.

The rearrangement uses TRBV11-2 and TRBJ2-5; the D is unclear. The CDR3 loop spans 14 amino acids. The V end was cut by 1 base, the J end by 3 bases, with 9 bases between. Germline assignment: CDR1 SGHAT and CDR2 FQNNGV. The CDR3 bases are TGTGCCAGCAGCTTAGGAGCTTTCAAAGAGACCCAGTACTTC. Residues: CASSLGAFKETQYF.

This clonotype was picked up a small number of times. The J gene is TRBJ2-7, the V gene TRBV5-1; TRBD2 matches 13 bases. Germline V gene data show CDR1 as SGHRS and CDR2 as YFSETQ. This CDR3 comprises 16 residues. Trimming took 4 bases from V and 7 from J; bases not matched to a gene: 11. The CDR3 is CASSPTGTSGTLEQYF. The CDR3 DNA reads TGCGCCAGCAGCCCAACTGGGACTAGCGGGACTCTGGAGCAGTACTTC.

The sample holds a few counts of this clonotype. The chain employs TRBV5-6 and TRBJ2-3, with 7 bases matching TRBD1. CDR1 is SGHDT and CDR2 is YYEEEE in the germline V gene. Losses at the gene ends were 3 bases for V and 8 bases for J; bases not matched to a gene: 3. The CDR3 is 12 amino acids. CDR3 DNA sequence: TGTGCCAGCAGCTCCAACAGGGGTACGCAGTATTTT. Protein product: CASSSNRGTQYF.

This clonotype has only a few counts. The genes are TRBV12-3 or TRBV12-4 and TRBJ1-1; maybe TRBD1 (5 bases). V lost 5 bases to trimming and J lost 0 bases, with 13 bases between them. CDR3 length: 15 residues. CDR3 coding DNA: TGTGCCAGCAGTCCCGGCAAAGGGGTGAACACTGAAGCTTTCTTT. Encoded protein: CASSPGKGVNTEAFF.